This T cell receptor beta chain was obtained from a study of cytomegalovirus exposure and HLA in healthy donors. Study-level results: Near-uniform donor sequencing depth was presumed by presence/absence analyses. A few CMV-associated chains proved CMV antigen-specific in vitro. Later analysis reportedly placed an Asian-associated ancestry cluster below the roughly 700-donor mean in N-insertions.

Researchers ran the PCR with 60 Vbeta and 13 Jbeta primers. Clones were sequenced by immunoSEQ multiplex PCR, and TCRdb holds only the in-frame ones, with some missing. The sample records 100,000 to 120,000 clones, 75% to 80% being singletons. Notes on this clone: Its specificity is not known.

The germline V gene encodes CDR1 ENHRY and CDR2 SYGVKD. V was trimmed by 8 bases and J by 2 bases, leaving 10 bases between them. The CDR3 is made up of 13 amino acids. This chain joins TRBV10-3 and TRBJ2-1; D perhaps matches TRBD1 (6 bases). This TCR was recovered from a woman under 40 in good health and CMV-seronegative. Sequencing was performed on PBMCs. CDR3 nucleotides: TGTGCCATCCACAGGGAAACCTACAATGAGCAGTTCTTC. Its translation is CAIHRETYNEQFF.